These 29 T cell receptor beta chains share one sample of origin, sequenced in a study of patients and donors after allogeneic stem cell transplantation. TCRdb independently ran MiXCR on the RT-PCR reads; one entry per CDR3 protein. The sample consists of tens of thousands of distinct CDR3 sequences, approximately 25% of them appearing once. Sequenced sample: blood, either unsorted or a sorted T cell fraction (not recorded which). The receptors shown here come from a human donor who was either an allogeneic HSCT recipient or a stem cell or donor lymphocyte infusion donor (not recorded which). It is not recorded whose cells these are; they may come from a transplant donor.

This clonotype was counted between two and nine times. The chain employs TRBV10-2 and TRBJ1-2; D gene unclear. Germline V gives CDR1 WSHSY, CDR2 SAAADI. The CDR3 covers 12 residues. Trimming left V 6 bases short and J 6 bases short, with 11 bases between. CDR3 sequence: CASRKFWDGYTF. The CDR3 DNA follows: TGCGCCAGCAGGAAATTCTGGGATGGCTACACCTTC.

This clonotype has a count of ten or more. The chain is built from TRBV20-1 and TRBJ1-6; D gene unclear. This CDR3 has 15 amino acids. Trimming took 5 bases from V and 7 from J, leaving 18 bases between them. Germline-derived CDR1 and CDR2 are DFQATT and SNEGSKA (reference sequence). The DNA of the CDR3 is TGCAGTGCTCCCCCTGGTCCCGATTCGAATTCACCCCTCCACTTT. Translation: CSAPPGPDSNSPLHF.

The V and J genes are TRBV20-1 and TRBJ2-3; 7 nucleotides align to TRBD1. Germline trimming cut 6 bases from V and 5 bases from J; bases unmatched to any gene: 8. CDR1 is DFQATT, CDR2 SNEGSKA, per germline (reference sequence). There are 13 residues in the CDR3. The CDR3 sequence: CSAPGQFRDTQYF. CDR3 DNA: TGCAGTGCCCCGGGACAGTTTAGAGATACGCAGTATTTT.

This clonotype has more than one count but fewer than ten. The rearrangement links TRBV4-3 to TRBJ1-2; possibly TRBD1 for D (6 bases). V gave up 0 bases and J gave up 8 bases, with 19 bases separating them. Looked up from germline, CDR1 is LGHNA and CDR2 is YSLEER. CDR3 length: 16 amino acids. The CDR3 nucleotides read TGCGCCAGCAGCCAAGAATTTAGCAGGGGAAATGGAGGCTACACCTTC. Translating it yields CASSQEFSRGNGGYTF.

The chain joins TRBV30 to TRBJ1-5, with D possibly matching TRBD1 (5 bases). Trimming stripped 4 bases from V and 3 bases from J, with 19 bases between. This CDR3 comprises 16 residues. CDR1 and CDR2 from the germline V gene are GTSNPN and SVGIG (reference sequence). The CDR3 DNA reads TGTGCCTGGACAGGGCCGGGTAAGGCTTTCAATCAGCCCCAGCATTTT. It codes for CAWTGPGKAFNQPQHF.

The sample holds many counts of this clonotype. The V and J genes are TRBV7-2 and TRBJ1-5; 8 bases are a match to TRBD1. Per the germline V gene, CDR1 is SGHTA and CDR2 is FQGNSA. This CDR3 has 13 residues. V was clipped by 4 bases and J by 11 bases; unmatched bases: 7. DNA of the CDR3: TGTGCCAGCAGCTCAACAGGGGGAATCGCCCAGCATTTT. Amino acid sequence: CASSSTGGIAQHF.

This clonotype was picked up a small number of times. This chain connects TRBV7-2 to TRBJ2-5, with D hard to call. This CDR3 has 14 amino acids. Germline CDR1 reads SGHTA; CDR2 reads FQGNSA. The V end was cut by 1 base, the J end by 1 base, with 7 bases between. The CDR3 DNA is TGTGCCAGCAGCTTAGTTTGGGGCCAAGAGACCCAGTACTTC. It yields the protein CASSLVWGQETQYF.

This clonotype was detected only a few times. V gene TRBV7-2 combines with J gene TRBJ1-5; 7 bases map to TRBD1. This CDR3 has 15 amino acids. Germline loops: CDR1 SGHTA, CDR2 FQGNSA. V lost 4 bases to trimming and J lost 7 bases; unmatched junction nucleotides: 10. For the CDR3, the DNA is TGTGCCAGCAGCTATCAGACAGGGCATTCGCAGCCCCAGCATTTT. Translating it yields CASSYQTGHSQPQHF.

This clonotype was observed a few times. V and J are TRBV20-1 and TRBJ1-1, with D perhaps TRBD1 (6 bases). The CDR3 extends over 17 amino acids. Germline lookup yields CDR1 DFQATT and CDR2 SNEGSKA (reference sequence). With 5 bases removed from V and 0 bases from J, the gap between germline ends came to 22 bases. Here the CDR3 reads CSARPTGFLGLNTEAFF. For the CDR3, the DNA is TGCAGTGCTCGACCAACAGGGTTTTTAGGGTTGAACACTGAAGCTTTCTTT.

V gene TRBV5-1 combines with J gene TRBJ1-1; 7 positions match TRBD1. Per the germline V gene, CDR1 is SGHRS and CDR2 is YFSETQ. CDR3 length equals 14 residues. V shed 6 bases, J shed 0 bases, and the junction held 5 bases outside the gene matches. In DNA, the CDR3 is TGCGCCAGCAAATACCAGGGGGTGAACACTGAAGCTTTCTTT. Translated: CASKYQGVNTEAFF.

Ten or more counts support this clonotype. This chain joins TRBV5-1 and TRBJ1-5; D not certain. V dropped 0 bases and J dropped 2 bases, with 3 bases sitting between them. Germline V gives CDR1 SGHRS, CDR2 YFSETQ. The CDR3 length is 13 residues. As DNA, the CDR3 is TGCGCCAGCAGCTTGGGGCGCAATCAGCCCCAGCATTTT. Translated, it gives CASSLGRNQPQHF.

This clonotype turned up a few times. The CDR3 loop reads CASSRKTGDEQYF. In DNA form, the CDR3 reads TGCGCCAGCAGCCGGAAGACAGGGGACGAGCAGTACTTC. This chain uses TRBV4-3 with TRBJ2-7; 8 bases are a match to TRBD1. Germline lookup yields CDR1 LGHNA and CDR2 YSLEER. This CDR3 has 13 amino acids. Trimming cost V 4 bases and J 5 bases; bases outside gene matches: 4.

V usage is TRBV5-5 and J usage is TRBJ2-1; maybe TRBD1 (5 bases). Between the trimmed V and J ends, which lost 0 bases and 4 bases, there was a span of 14 bases. This CDR3 is built from 16 residues. The germline V gene has CDR1 SGHKS and CDR2 YYEKEE (reference sequence). CDR3 bases: TGTGCCAGCAGCTTGGGCAGGGCCCATCCTTACAATGAGCAGTTCTTC. It is translated as CASSLGRAHPYNEQFF.

The chain employs TRBV12-3 or TRBV12-4 and TRBJ2-5; D possibly corresponds to TRBD2 (6 bases). V was clipped by 11 bases and J by 5 bases, with 15 bases between them. The CDR3 covers 12 residues. CDR3 region: CASGPGGETQYF. The CDR3 nucleotides read TGTGCCTCCGGGCCTGGAGGGGAGACCCAGTACTTC.

The V call is TRBV6-6, the J call TRBJ1-1; no firm D call. The CDR3 has 14 amino acids. The V gene lost 3 bases and the J gene lost 0 bases, with 8 bases spanning the gap. Germline V CDR1 and CDR2: MNHNY, SVGAGI (reference sequence). The CDR3 region is CASSYGLMNTEAFF. CDR3 nucleotides: TGTGCCAGCAGTTATGGTTTAATGAACACTGAAGCTTTCTTT.

The chain joins TRBV6-5 to TRBJ2-1; 12 positions agree with TRBD2. The CDR3 has 15 amino acids. V lost 0 bases, J lost 7 bases, and 1 base stayed unmatched. The germline CDR1 and CDR2 sequences are MNHEY and SVGAGI. CDR3 sequence reads: CASSYSGLAGNEQFF. DNA of the CDR3: TGTGCCAGCAGTTACTCCGGACTAGCGGGAAATGAGCAGTTCTTC.

V usage is TRBV5-1 and J usage is TRBJ2-7; TRBD1 or TRBD2 may be the D gene (6 bases each). Germline CDR1 SGHRS, CDR2 YFSETQ. This CDR3 comprises 14 residues. The V and J ends lost 4 bases and 2 bases respectively, with 13 bases between them. CDR3 coding DNA: TGCGCCAGCAGCCCCGGTAGGGGGGCCTACGAGCAGTACTTC. Protein product: CASSPGRGAYEQYF.

This sequence joins TRBV7-9 and TRBJ1-5, with 11 positions matching TRBD1. This CDR3 comprises 14 residues. The trim removed 5 bases at V and 5 bases at J, leaving 2 bases unmatched. Germline CDR1 and CDR2: SEHNR and FQNEAQ (reference sequence). This chain's CDR3 is CASSQGQGDQPQHF. CDR3 DNA sequence: TGTGCCAGCAGCCAGGGACAGGGGGATCAGCCCCAGCATTTT.

The table lists this clonotype with a few counts. V gene TRBV6-5 combines with J gene TRBJ1-2; 8 nucleotides align to TRBD1. Germline V gene data show CDR1 as MNHEY and CDR2 as SVGAGI. The CDR3 length is 15 residues. Germline trimming cut 3 bases from V and 3 bases from J; bases unmatched to any gene: 6. CDR3 DNA sequence: TGTGCCAGCAGTTATTCCTACAGGGGGGACTATGGCTACACCTTC. Amino acid sequence: CASSYSYRGDYGYTF.

This clonotype is categorized as medium-sized (0.01 to 0.1%). V and J are TRBV5-1 and TRBJ1-3; no firm D call. CDR3 length: 15 amino acids. V lost 0 bases, J lost 2 bases, and 9 bases lay in between. Per germline, CDR1 SGHRS and CDR2 YFSETQ. The CDR3 coding sequence is TGCGCCAGCAGCTTGGCCGTACAGCCTGGAAACACCATATATTTT. Amino acid sequence: CASSLAVQPGNTIYF.

This clonotype was observed a few times. The chain links TRBV14 to TRBJ1-2, with no clear D. Germline V gives CDR1 SGHDN, CDR2 FVKESK. The ends were cut back, 1 base at V and 1 base at J, with 13 bases in the middle. The CDR3 is 16 residues long. The CDR3 region is CASSQVDRHLNYGYTF. DNA for the CDR3: TGTGCCAGCAGCCAAGTCGATCGGCACCTTAACTATGGCTACACCTTC.

The chain links TRBV19 to TRBJ2-3, with 9 bases that match TRBD2. V shed 4 bases, J shed 2 bases, and the junction held 1 base outside the gene matches. The CDR3 totals 14 residues. CDR1 and CDR2 from the germline V gene are LNHDA and SQIVND (reference sequence). The CDR3 sequence: CASSSGRDTDTQYF. The DNA for the CDR3 is TGTGCCAGTAGTAGCGGGAGGGACACAGATACGCAGTATTTT. Complete variable domain (other parts from reference TRBV19 and TRBJ2-3): DGGITQSPKYLFRKEGQNVTLSCEQNLNHDAMYWYRQDPGQGLRLIYYSQIVNDFQKGDIAEGYSVSREKKESFPLTVTSAQKNPTAFYLCASSSGRDTDTQYFGPGTRLTVL.

This clonotype showed up just a few times. This chain uses TRBV6-5 with TRBJ1-3; tentatively, D is TRBD1 (6 bases). Trimming removed 6 bases at V and 4 bases at J, with 19 bases between. This CDR3 contains 16 residues. Germline-derived CDR1 and CDR2 are MNHEY and SVGAGI. The CDR3 spells CASSLELGTFGNTIYF. CDR3 sequence (DNA): TGTGCCAGCAGCTTAGAACTCGGGACATTCGGAAACACCATATATTTT.

This clonotype appeared once. The chain joins TRBV5-1 to TRBJ2-5; D possibly corresponds to TRBD1 (6 bases). In germline, CDR1 is SGHRS, CDR2 YFSETQ. V shed 2 bases and J shed 1 base, with 9 bases lying between them. The CDR3 consists of 14 residues. CDR3 amino acids: CASSLQGSQETQYF. Written as DNA, the CDR3 is TGCGCCAGCAGCTTACAGGGTTCCCAAGAGACCCAGTACTTC.

This clonotype was found a few times. The CDR3 nucleotides are TGTGCCAGCAGCTTGATGGGACAGCGCATGGATACGCAGTATTTT. It yields the protein CASSLMGQRMDTQYF. The chain uses TRBV7-3 and TRBJ2-3, with 7 bases identical to TRBD1. CDR3 size: 15 residues. CDR1 and CDR2 from the germline V gene are SGHTA and FQGTGA. The junction had 9 bases not matched to a gene; V was cut back by 3 bases and J by 6 bases. The variable domain in full, completed from reference TRBV7-3 and TRBJ2-3, reads GAGVSQTPSNKVTEKGKYVELRCDPISGHTALYWYRQSLGQGPEFLIYFQGTGAADDSGLPNDRFFAVRPEGSVSTLKIQRTERGDSAVYLCASSLMGQRMDTQYFGPGTRLTVL.

This clonotype was observed at least ten times. The gene calls are TRBV5-1 and TRBJ1-1; D not resolved. The CDR3 is made up of 14 amino acids. V lost 2 bases, J lost 1 base, and 9 bases lay in between. The germline gives CDR1 SGHRS, CDR2 YFSETQ. CDR3 in amino acids: CASSLGDRNTEAFF. CDR3 nucleotides: TGCGCCAGCAGCTTAGGAGATAGGAACACTGAAGCTTTCTTT.

The chain links TRBV12-3 or TRBV12-4 to TRBJ1-5, with no clear D. V was cut by 4 bases and J by 9 bases, with 19 bases left in between. The CDR3 is made up of 15 amino acids. The CDR3 region is CASSSMVGGFGPQHF. In DNA form, the CDR3 reads TGTGCCAGCAGTTCAATGGTTGGCGGCTTCGGGCCCCAGCATTTT.

The chain has TRBV4-1 and TRBJ2-5, with D unresolved. The CDR3 runs to 15 residues. Trimming took off 0 bases at V and 5 bases at J, with 13 bases between the two ends. Germline V gives CDR1 MGHRA, CDR2 YSYEKL. As DNA, the CDR3 is TGCGCCAGCAGCCAAGAGAGGCCAAGACGGGAGACCCAGTACTTC. Translation gives CASSQERPRRETQYF.

This clonotype appeared once. The genes are TRBV20-1 and TRBJ2-3; D possibly corresponds to TRBD2 (6 bases). CDR3 size: 14 residues. V lost 5 bases to trimming and J lost 1 base, with 13 bases between them. The germline V gene has CDR1 DFQATT and CDR2 SNEGSKA (reference sequence). For the CDR3, the DNA is TGCAGTGCTTGGGGGGTTTTTGGCACAGATACGCAGTATTTT. It is translated as CSAWGVFGTDTQYF.